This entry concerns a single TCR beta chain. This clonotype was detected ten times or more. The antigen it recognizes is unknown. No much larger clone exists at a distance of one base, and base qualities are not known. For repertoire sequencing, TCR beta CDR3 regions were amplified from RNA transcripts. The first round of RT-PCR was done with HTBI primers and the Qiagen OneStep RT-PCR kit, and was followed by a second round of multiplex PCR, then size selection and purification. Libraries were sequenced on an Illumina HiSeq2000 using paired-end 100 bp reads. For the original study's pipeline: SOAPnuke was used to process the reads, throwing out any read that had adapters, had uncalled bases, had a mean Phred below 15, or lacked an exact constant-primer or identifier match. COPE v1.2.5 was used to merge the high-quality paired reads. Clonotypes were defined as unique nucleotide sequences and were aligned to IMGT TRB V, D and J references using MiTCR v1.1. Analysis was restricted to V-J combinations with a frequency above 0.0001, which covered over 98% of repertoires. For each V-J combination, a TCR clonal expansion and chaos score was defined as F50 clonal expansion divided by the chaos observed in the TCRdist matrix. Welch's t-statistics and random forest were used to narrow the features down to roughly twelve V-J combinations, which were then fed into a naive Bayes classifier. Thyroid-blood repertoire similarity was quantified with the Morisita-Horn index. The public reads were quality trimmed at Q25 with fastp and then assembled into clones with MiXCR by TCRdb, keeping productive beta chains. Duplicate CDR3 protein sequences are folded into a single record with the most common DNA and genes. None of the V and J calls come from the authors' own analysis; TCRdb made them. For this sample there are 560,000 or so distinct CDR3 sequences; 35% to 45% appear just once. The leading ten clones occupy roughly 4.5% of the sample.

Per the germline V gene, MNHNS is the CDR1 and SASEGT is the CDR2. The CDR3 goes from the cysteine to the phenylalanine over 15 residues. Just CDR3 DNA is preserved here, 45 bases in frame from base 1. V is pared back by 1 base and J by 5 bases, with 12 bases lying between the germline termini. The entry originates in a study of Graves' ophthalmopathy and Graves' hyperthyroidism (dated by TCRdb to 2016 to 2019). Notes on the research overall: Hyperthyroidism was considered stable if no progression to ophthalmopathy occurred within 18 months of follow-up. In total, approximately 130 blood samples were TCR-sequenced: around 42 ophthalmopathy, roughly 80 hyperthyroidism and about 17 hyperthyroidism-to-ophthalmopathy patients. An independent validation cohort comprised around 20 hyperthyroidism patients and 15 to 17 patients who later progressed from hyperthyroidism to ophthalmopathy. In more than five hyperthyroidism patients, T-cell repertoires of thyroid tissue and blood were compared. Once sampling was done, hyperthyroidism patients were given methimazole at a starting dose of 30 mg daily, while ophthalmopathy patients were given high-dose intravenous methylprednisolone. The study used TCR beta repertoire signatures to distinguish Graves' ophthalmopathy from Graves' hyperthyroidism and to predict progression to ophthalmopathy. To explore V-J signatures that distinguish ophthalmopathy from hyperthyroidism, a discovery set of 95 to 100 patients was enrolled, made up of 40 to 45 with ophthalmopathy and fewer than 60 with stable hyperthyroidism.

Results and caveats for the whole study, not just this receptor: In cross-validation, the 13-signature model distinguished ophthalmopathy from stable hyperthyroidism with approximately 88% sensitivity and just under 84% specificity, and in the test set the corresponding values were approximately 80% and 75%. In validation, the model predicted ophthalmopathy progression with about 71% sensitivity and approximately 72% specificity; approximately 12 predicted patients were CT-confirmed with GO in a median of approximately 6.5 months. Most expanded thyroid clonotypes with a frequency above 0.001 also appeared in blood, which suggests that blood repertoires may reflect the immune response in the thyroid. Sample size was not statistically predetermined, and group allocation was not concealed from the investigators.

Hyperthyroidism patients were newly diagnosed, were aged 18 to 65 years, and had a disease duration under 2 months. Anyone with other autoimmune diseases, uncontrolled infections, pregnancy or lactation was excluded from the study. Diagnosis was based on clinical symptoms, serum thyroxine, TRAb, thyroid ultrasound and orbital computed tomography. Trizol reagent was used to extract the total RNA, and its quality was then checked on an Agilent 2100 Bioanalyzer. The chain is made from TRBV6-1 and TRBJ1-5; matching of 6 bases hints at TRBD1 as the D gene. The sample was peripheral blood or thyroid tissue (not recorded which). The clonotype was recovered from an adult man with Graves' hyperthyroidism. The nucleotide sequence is TGTGCCAGCAGTGAAGGGGAGGGGGGGTATCAGCCCCAGCATTTT. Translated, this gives CASSEGEGGYQPQHF.